The 29 T cell receptor beta chains reported below all come from one sample, sequenced in a study of CD8 T cells in ankylosing spondylitis. MiXCR, run by TCRdb on the 5' RACE reads, gives a single entry per CDR3 protein. The data hold around 150,000 distinct CDR3 sequences, with approximately 20% observed a single time. Sequenced sample: blood, either unsorted or a sorted T cell fraction (not recorded which). These receptors were taken from a male donor with ankylosing spondylitis or in good health (not recorded which).

The chain links TRBV10-3 to TRBJ1-1; D is perhaps TRBD1 (5 bases). The CDR3 is 13 amino acids. V lost 10 bases, J lost 2 bases, and 14 bases lay in between. CDR1 is ENHRY, CDR2 SYGVKD, per germline. CDR3 residues: CATTGTGNTEAFF. The CDR3 DNA follows: TGTGCCACCACCGGGACGGGTAACACTGAAGCTTTCTTT.

The genes are TRBV10-2 and TRBJ2-2; D gene ambiguous. The V gene's germline CDR1 is WSHSY and CDR2 SAAADI. Trimming took off 0 bases at V and 5 bases at J, with 13 bases between the two ends. This CDR3 is 16 amino acids long. CDR3 region: CASSESEIGGTGELFF. CDR3 DNA: TGCGCCAGCAGTGAGTCCGAGATCGGCGGAACCGGGGAGCTGTTTTTT.

This clonotype has a count of ten or more. The chain joins TRBV29-1 to TRBJ1-2; D not certain. CDR1 and CDR2 from the germline V gene are SQVTM and ANQGSEA. V was clipped by 8 bases and J by 4 bases, with 17 bases between them. The CDR3 totals 13 residues. The CDR3 loop is CSSSDKGGYGYTF. CDR3 bases: TGCAGCTCTAGCGATAAGGGTGGCTATGGCTACACCTTC.

CDR3: CASSGGNRGYGYTF. CDR3 nucleotide sequence: TGTGCCAGCAGCGGGGGGAACAGGGGATATGGCTACACCTTC. This chain connects TRBV5-4 to TRBJ1-2; 7 nucleotides line up with TRBD1. J lost 5 bases, V lost 4 bases, and 8 bases had no gene match. Germline CDR1 SGHNT, CDR2 YYREEE (reference sequence). There are 14 residues in the CDR3.

V is TRBV14 and J is TRBJ2-3; TRBD2 matches 12 bases. CDR1 and CDR2 from the germline V gene are SGHDN and FVKESK. The CDR3 loop spans 18 amino acids. Trimming at V came to 0 bases and at J to 6 bases, leaving 10 bases not matched to a gene. CDR3 sequence reads: CASSQDGRLAGVDDTQYF. The CDR3 coding sequence is TGTGCCAGCAGCCAAGATGGGAGACTAGCGGGAGTCGACGATACGCAGTATTTT.

This clonotype was seen many times. V and J are TRBV5-1 and TRBJ2-1; 8 bases map to TRBD2. This CDR3 spans 15 amino acids. CDR1 is SGHRS, CDR2 YFSETQ, per germline. Trimming cost V 3 bases and J 2 bases; bases outside gene matches: 4. In DNA, the CDR3 is TGCGCCAGCAGCTCCGGGACTAGTCCCTACAATGAGCAGTTCTTC. It yields the protein CASSSGTSPYNEQFF.

V gene TRBV6-4 combines with J gene TRBJ2-1, with D possibly being TRBD2 (6 bases). Looked up from germline, CDR1 is MRHNA and CDR2 is SNTAGT. The CDR3 consists of 16 residues. Trimming stripped 0 bases from V and 4 bases from J, with 13 bases between. The DNA for the CDR3 is TGTGCCAGCAGTGACTCAATGCGGCGGGGATACAATGAGCAGTTCTTC. Translating gives CASSDSMRRGYNEQFF.

This clonotype has just a few counts. This chain connects TRBV20-1 to TRBJ2-1; 8 bases align to TRBD2. After removal of 3 bases from V and 2 bases from J, the junction contained 0 bases not matched to a gene. Germline CDR1 DFQATT, CDR2 SNEGSKA (reference sequence). The CDR3 spans 13 residues. The CDR3 sequence is CSASGRAYNEQFF. CDR3 nucleotides: TGCAGTGCTAGCGGGAGGGCCTACAATGAGCAGTTCTTC.

At least ten counts were recorded for this clonotype. V is TRBV12-3 or TRBV12-4 and J is TRBJ2-2; 11 nucleotides align to TRBD2. The CDR3 has 14 residues. V lost 6 bases and J lost 7; bases outside the gene matches: 4. The CDR3 coding sequence is TGTGCCAGCAGCCCAGGACTAGCGGGCGGGGAGCTGTTTTTT. Translated: CASSPGLAGGELFF.

The V gene is TRBV10-2, the J gene TRBJ2-5; the match to TRBD2 covers 12 bases. The germline V gene encodes CDR1 WSHSY and CDR2 SAAADI. V was pared by 3 bases and J by 10 bases, with 15 bases of the junction left unmatched. This CDR3 has 17 amino acids. CDR3 nucleotides: TGCGCCAGCAGTGACTCTCTAGCGGGAGGGCCTCTTGAAATCCAGTACTTC. Translated: CASSDSLAGGPLEIQYF.

Worth noting for this clonotype: One base away lies a much larger clone, so this may be a sequencing read error. The gene calls are TRBV2 and TRBJ2-7; 8 bases map to TRBD2. CDR3 length: 14 residues. V lost 6 bases to trimming and J lost 5 bases; unmatched junction nucleotides: 9. The germline CDR1 and CDR2 sequences are SNHLY and FYNNEI. CDR3 in amino acids: CASRRLGGGNEQYF. The CDR3 coding sequence is TGTGCCAGCAGACGCCTCGGGGGGGGAAACGAGCAGTACTTC.

This clonotype was found many times. The V call is TRBV20-1, the J call TRBJ2-1, with 8 bases aligning to TRBD2. Germline lookup yields CDR1 DFQATT and CDR2 SNEGSKA (reference sequence). The CDR3 extends over 14 amino acids. V dropped 5 bases and J dropped 1; count of bases not matched to a gene: 4. The CDR3 DNA is TGCAGTGCTCCCGGACTAGCATCCTACAATGAGCAGTTCTTC. The encoded protein is CSAPGLASYNEQFF.

The chain links TRBV29-1 to TRBJ2-7; 12 nucleotides agree with TRBD1. With 6 bases clipped from V and 4 bases from J, the junction kept 7 bases outside the gene matches. The CDR3 loop spans 14 amino acids. Germline loops: CDR1 SQVTM, CDR2 ANQGSEA. CDR3 loop: CSVEGQGARYEQYF. DNA for the CDR3: TGCAGCGTGGAGGGACAGGGGGCGCGGTACGAGCAGTACTTC.

This clonotype was found many times. The chain carries TRBV28 and TRBJ2-7; D perhaps matches TRBD2 (6 bases). The CDR3 contains 14 residues. V lost 3 bases to trimming and J lost 0 bases, with 9 bases between them. Germline loops: CDR1 MDHEN, CDR2 SYDVKM. The CDR3 DNA follows: TGTGCCAGCAGTTTGGTCGGGGGCTCCTACGAGCAGTACTTC. Translation gives CASSLVGGSYEQYF.

This clonotype appeared many times. This chain links TRBV4-2 with TRBJ2-3; D is undetermined. The V gene lost 0 bases and the J gene lost 0 bases, with 7 bases spanning the gap. Germline lookup yields CDR1 LGHNA and CDR2 YNFKEQ. This CDR3 has 15 amino acids. The CDR3 sequence: CASSQDGGSTDTQYF. The CDR3 nucleotides read TGTGCCAGCAGCCAAGATGGTGGTAGCACAGATACGCAGTATTTT.

A few counts support this clonotype. The V and J genes are TRBV6-5 and TRBJ1-4, with D possibly being TRBD1 (6 bases). V was cut by 6 bases and J by 0 bases, with 17 bases left in between. Per germline, CDR1 MNHEY and CDR2 SVGAGI. The CDR3 length is 17 residues. The CDR3 DNA reads as TGTGCCAGCAGAAGGGGGGACGGAAGCCCAACTAATGAAAAACTGTTTTTT. This gives the protein CASRRGDGSPTNEKLFF.

This chain joins TRBV4-1 and TRBJ2-3; no clear D gene. The CDR3 runs to 12 residues. CDR1 MGHRA and CDR2 YSYEKL come from the germline V gene. V shed 2 bases and J shed 4 bases, with 4 bases lying between them. The CDR3 spells CASSQRADTQYF. The DNA for the CDR3 is TGCGCCAGCAGCCAAAGGGCAGATACGCAGTATTTT.

This clonotype was picked up many times. This chain joins TRBV4-1 and TRBJ2-1; D gene unclear. The CDR3 length is 15 residues. Trimming pared 2 bases from V and 9 bases from J, leaving 17 bases between. The V gene's germline CDR1 is MGHRA and CDR2 YSYEKL. The CDR3 nucleotides read TGCGCCAGCAGCCAACAAGAGACTCACCCGGCTGAGCAGTTCTTC. This sequence encodes CASSQQETHPAEQFF.

This clonotype has a handful of counts. The chain carries TRBV5-1 and TRBJ1-6; no clear D gene. Trimming cost V 3 bases and J 6 bases, with 7 bases left between them. Per germline, CDR1 SGHRS and CDR2 YFSETQ. The CDR3 runs to 13 residues. The chain's CDR3 is CASSSPGNSPLHF. Written as DNA, the CDR3 is TGCGCCAGCAGCTCCCCCGGTAATTCACCCCTCCACTTT.

In its sample, this clonotype was seen many times. The V and J genes are TRBV6-4 and TRBJ1-2; no reliable D call. Trimming removed 1 base from V and 8 bases from J, with 11 bases in between. Germline lookup yields CDR1 MRHNA and CDR2 SNTAGT. The CDR3 contains 13 residues. In DNA, the CDR3 is TGTGCCAGCAGTGACTACGGCGTGGGCGGCTACACCTTC. Residues: CASSDYGVGGYTF.

This chain links TRBV12-3 or TRBV12-4 with TRBJ2-3; D not certain. This CDR3 is 14 amino acids long. The ends were cut back, 5 bases at V and 1 base at J, with 10 bases in the middle. The CDR3 DNA reads TGTGCCAGCAGTACCCAGGTTGGCACAGATACGCAGTATTTT. Translated: CASSTQVGTDTQYF.

The chain is built from TRBV28 and TRBJ2-7; D not certain. Germline CDR1 reads MDHEN; CDR2 reads SYDVKM. The CDR3 extends over 14 amino acids. Trimming shortened V by 0 bases and J by 1 base, and 7 bases separated the two germline ends. The CDR3 DNA is TGTGCCAGCAGTTTATGGCCAGTTTCCTACGAGCAGTACTTC. It codes for CASSLWPVSYEQYF.

The V gene is TRBV13, the J gene TRBJ2-5; D remains unclear. Germline CDR1 reads PRHDT; CDR2 reads FYEKMQ (reference sequence). Trimming took off 5 bases at V and 2 bases at J, with 3 bases between the two ends. The CDR3 length is 11 residues. CDR3 loop: CASSTQETQYF. The CDR3, as DNA: TGTGCCAGCAGCACACAAGAGACCCAGTACTTC.

This clonotype turned up a few times. The chain is built from TRBV20-1 and TRBJ1-2; D might be TRBD1 (5 bases). Germline V CDR1 and CDR2: DFQATT, SNEGSKA (reference sequence). The CDR3 is made up of 13 amino acids. Trimming removed 2 bases at V and 7 bases at J, with 14 bases between. CDR3 sequence reads: CSARLQGAIGYTF. CDR3 bases: TGCAGTGCTAGATTGCAGGGTGCGATTGGCTACACCTTC.

The CDR3 DNA reads TGCAGCGCGGCCCCGGGACTAGCGGGGGCCAAACTGTTTTTT. This codes for CSAAPGLAGAKLFF. The V call is TRBV29-1, the J call TRBJ2-2, with 14 bases aligning to TRBD2. Germline loops: CDR1 SQVTM, CDR2 ANQGSEA. The CDR3 extends over 14 amino acids. Trimming took 7 bases from V and 14 from J; bases not matched to a gene: 12.

The chain links TRBV5-5 to TRBJ2-7; D possibly corresponds to TRBD1 (5 bases). V lost 7 bases and J lost 5, with 22 bases in between. The germline gives CDR1 SGHKS, CDR2 YYEKEE (reference sequence). The CDR3 spans 15 residues. The CDR3 reads CASVLWGAYGNEQYF. CDR3 in DNA: TGTGCCAGCGTACTATGGGGCGCTTATGGAAACGAGCAGTACTTC.

This sequence joins TRBV11-2 and TRBJ2-7; 7 positions match TRBD1. CDR1 is SGHAT, CDR2 FQNNGV, per germline. The CDR3 loop spans 15 amino acids. V shed 3 bases, J shed 1 base, and the junction held 6 bases outside the gene matches. DNA of the CDR3: TGTGCCAGCAGCTTCTACCGGGACAGATCCTACGAGCAGTACTTC. It yields the protein CASSFYRDRSYEQYF.

This rearrangement joins TRBV7-9 to TRBJ2-3; TRBD2 matches at 10 bases. CDR3 size: 14 residues. With V trimmed by 5 bases and J by 5 bases, 4 bases remained unmatched. Germline V gene lookup returns CDR1 SEHNR and CDR2 FQNEAQ (reference sequence). CDR3 DNA sequence: TGTGCCAGCAGCGACCGACTAGCGGGAGATACGCAGTATTTT. It specifies CASSDRLAGDTQYF.

In its sample, this clonotype was seen many times. The chain couples TRBV10-2 to TRBJ2-7; D gene ambiguous. CDR3 length: 13 amino acids. The germline V gene has CDR1 WSHSY and CDR2 SAAADI. Here the CDR3 DNA reads TGCGCTGTGGCGGATAATAAAGACTACGAGCAGTACTTC. It specifies CAVADNKDYEQYF.